This T cell receptor (beta chain) is from a study of shared clonotypes between healthy human individuals. Study context: The donors, a couple of women and a few men, were aged 18 to 49.

A word on this clone: Its antigen is unidentified.

This CDR3 is 13 amino acids long. Germline CDR1 is MNHEY and CDR2 is SVGAGI. V was shortened by 6 bases and J by 2 bases, with 10 bases between the two germline ends. General study findings and limits: As a rule, naive subsets had a larger estimated richness than memory subsets. The sampled material consisted only of blood, and tissue repertoires are likely to differ.

The authors distributed each subset's genomic DNA evenly over several immunoSEQ plates. Sequenced by immunoSEQ multiplex PCR; TCRdb stores in-frame clones only, minus some. The sample contains some 980,000 clones, approximately 76% of which appear only once. The V gene is TRBV6-5, the J gene TRBJ2-5; a weak D match, TRBD2 (6 bases). The source material was memory CD4+ T cells sorted from blood. As to subset: CD45RA-negative fraction. The receptor was isolated from a man aged 18 to 30 in good health. CDR3: CASRRDGQETQYF. The CDR3, as DNA: TGTGCCAGCAGGCGGGACGGGCAAGAGACCCAGTACTTC.